This T cell receptor (beta chain) was retrieved from a study of cytomegalovirus exposure and HLA in healthy donors. Study-level results: Later analysis identified a missense DCLRE1C variant that was linked to TCR beta V- and J-gene trimming.

This clone was counted a single time. Antigen: not known. Primers for the PCR totalled 60 Vbeta and 13 Jbeta. Using immunoSEQ multiplex PCR, the repertoire was profiled, and TCRdb retains in-frame clones only, with some absent. The repertoire holds about 140,000 clones, with about two thirds as singletons. Germline assignment: CDR1 SGHRS and CDR2 YFSETQ. The CDR3 has 13 residues. V shed 2 bases and J shed 5 bases, with 10 bases lying between them. The clonotype originates from a man in his fifties in good health and CMV-seropositive. The sample taken for sequencing was PBMCs. The J gene is TRBJ1-2, the V gene TRBV5-1, with D possibly matching TRBD1 (6 bases). CDR3: CASSFKGEYGYTF. The CDR3 bases are TGCGCCAGCAGCTTTAAGGGGGAATATGGCTACACCTTC. The variable domain in full, with the rest retrieved from reference TRBV5-1 and TRBJ1-2, is KAGVTQTPRYLIKTRGQQVTLSCSPISGHRSVSWYQQTPGQGLQFLFEYFSETQRNKGNFPGRFSGRQFSNSRSEMNVSTLELGDSALYLCASSFKGEYGYTFGSGTRLTVV.